The 20 T cell receptor beta chains below were found in one sample sequenced in a study of blood T cell repertoires in COVID-19. Profiling relied on immunoSEQ multiplex PCR, and the TCRdb table lists in-frame clones only, not all of them. The table includes about 250,000 clones, about 73% detected once. Sequenced material: peripheral blood. Source of these receptors: a woman at least 80 years old with acute or convalescent COVID-19.

This rearrangement joins TRBV18 to TRBJ2-2; no firm D call. Germline V gives CDR1 KGHSH, CDR2 LQKENI. The CDR3 contains 14 residues. V lost 3 bases and J lost 4, with 9 bases in between. DNA of the CDR3: TGTGCCAGCTCACCGGCCCCTTCCACCGGGGAGCTGTTTTTT. The encoded protein is CASSPAPSTGELFF.

This clone was observed a single time. The rearrangement joins TRBV13 to TRBJ1-1, with D maybe TRBD1 (6 bases). The CDR3 is 12 amino acids. The V gene's germline CDR1 is PRHDT and CDR2 FYEKMQ (reference sequence). V was trimmed by 5 bases and J by 7 bases, leaving 11 bases between them. Here the CDR3 reads CASSTPDSEAFF. The CDR3 coding sequence is TGTGCCAGCAGCACACCGGACAGTGAAGCTTTCTTT. The full variable domain, with the rest looked up from reference TRBV13 and TRBJ1-1, is AAGVIQSPRHLIKEKRETATLKCYPIPRHDTVYWYQQGPGQDPQFLISFYEKMQSDKGSIPDRFSAQQFSDYHSELNMSSLELGDSALYFCASSTPDSEAFFGQGTRLTVV.

The gene calls are TRBV6-5 and TRBJ2-2, with a possible D match to TRBD1 (6 bases). Trimming pared 5 bases from V and 1 base from J, leaving 11 bases between. Germline V CDR1 and CDR2: MNHEY, SVGAGI. This CDR3 comprises 15 residues. The CDR3 reads CASSLTRGNTGELFF. For the CDR3, the DNA is TGTGCCAGCAGTCTTACCAGGGGGAACACCGGGGAGCTGTTTTTT.

A note on this clone: The sample has other DNA sequences that encode this CDR3 too. J is TRBJ1-1 and V is TRBV7-9, with D perhaps TRBD1 (5 bases). The CDR3 is 14 amino acids. The germline gives CDR1 SEHNR, CDR2 FQNEAQ (reference sequence). Deletions cut 2 bases from V and 2 bases from J, with 9 bases between. This CDR3 is CASSLTTGNTEAFF. The CDR3 DNA reads TGTGCCAGCAGCTTAACAACAGGAAACACTGAAGCTTTCTTT.

The chain employs TRBV12-3 or TRBV12-4 and TRBJ1-1, with no clear D. Between the trimmed V and J ends, which lost 6 bases and 8 bases, there was a span of 10 bases. The CDR3 is 11 amino acids. The CDR3, as DNA: TGTGCCAGCAGAAGAAGCGAGGAAGCTTTCTTT. As protein: CASRRSEEAFF.

CDR3 protein: CASRPGQGGNTEAFF. In nucleotides, the CDR3 is TGTGCCAGCAGACCGGGACAGGGAGGCAACACTGAAGCTTTCTTT. The chain couples TRBV6-5 to TRBJ1-1; 9 nucleotides align to TRBD1. The germline gives CDR1 MNHEY, CDR2 SVGAGI. The CDR3 spans 15 residues. V dropped 6 bases and J dropped 2; count of bases not matched to a gene: 7.

This chain connects TRBV5-1 to TRBJ2-5; 10 nucleotides line up with TRBD2. The CDR3 extends over 14 amino acids. Germline-derived CDR1 and CDR2 are SGHRS and YFSETQ. After removal of 3 bases from V and 3 bases from J, the junction contained 2 bases not matched to a gene. CDR3 in DNA: TGCGCCAGCAGCTGGGGGACTAGCGAAGAGACCCAGTACTTC. Amino acids: CASSWGTSEETQYF.

This clone occurred a few times. In nucleotides, the CDR3 is TGCGCCAGCAGCCAAGTAATCAAGGCAGGGCTTCGCGCTGAAGCTTTCTTT. Its translation is CASSQVIKAGLRAEAFF. This chain joins TRBV4-1 and TRBJ1-1; D is perhaps TRBD1 (5 bases). This CDR3 has 17 residues. Germline CDR1 is MGHRA and CDR2 is YSYEKL. Trimming cost V 1 base and J 6 bases, with 21 bases left between them.

The CDR3 DNA sequence: TGCGCCAGCAGTGACTCCGGGAATCAGCCCCAGCATTTT. This encodes CASSDSGNQPQHF. The V gene is TRBV10-1, the J gene TRBJ1-5; D is unclear. The CDR3 totals 13 residues. Germline V CDR1 and CDR2: WNHNN, SYGVQD (reference sequence). Trimming shortened V by 3 bases and J by 4 bases, and 7 bases separated the two germline ends.

This chain joins TRBV11-2 and TRBJ2-1; D ambiguous. The V end lost 4 bases, the J end lost 10 bases, and 8 bases lay between the germline ends. The germline CDR1 and CDR2 sequences are SGHAT and FQNNGV. The CDR3 contains 11 residues. DNA of the CDR3: TGTGCCAGCAGCTCAGTGAGGGAGCAGTTCTTC. It codes for CASSSVREQFF.

This clone was observed at least ten times. CDR3 DNA sequence: TGTGCCAGCAGTCCACTACAGGGAACATCACCCCTCCACTTT. It codes for CASSPLQGTSPLHF. The rearrangement uses TRBV6-5 and TRBJ1-6; D may be TRBD1 (6 bases). V lost 5 bases, J lost 10 bases, and 15 bases lay in between. The CDR3 runs 14 residues. The germline V gene has CDR1 MNHEY and CDR2 SVGAGI.

The V call is TRBV19, the J call TRBJ1-3, with 7 positions matching TRBD1. Germline lookup yields CDR1 LNHDA and CDR2 SQIVND (reference sequence). The CDR3 covers 16 residues. The V gene end was trimmed by 7 bases and the J gene end by 0 bases; junction bases not matched to a gene: 9. CDR3 residues: CASTKDRFYSGNTIYF. Written as DNA, the CDR3 is TGTGCCAGTACCAAGGACAGGTTTTACTCTGGAAACACCATATATTTT. The full variable domain, its missing parts supplied by reference TRBV19 and TRBJ1-3, is DGGITQSPKYLFRKEGQNVTLSCEQNLNHDAMYWYRQDPGQGLRLIYYSQIVNDFQKGDIAEGYSVSREKKESFPLTVTSAQKNPTAFYLCASTKDRFYSGNTIYFGEGSWLTVV.

The chain joins TRBV7-9 to TRBJ1-4; D is possibly TRBD1 (6 bases). Germline V gives CDR1 SEHNR, CDR2 FQNEAQ (reference sequence). V was shortened by 6 bases and J by 0 bases, with 8 bases between the two germline ends. CDR3 size: 14 residues. The CDR3 nucleotides read TGTGCCAGCAGACGACAGGCAACTAATGAAAAACTGTTTTTT. Its protein is CASRRQATNEKLFF.

CDR3 in DNA: TGTGCCAGCAGTTACGTCGGGAATTATGGCTACACCTTC. It encodes CASSYVGNYGYTF. The V gene is TRBV6-2 or TRBV6-3, the J gene TRBJ1-2; D gene uncertain. The CDR3 has 13 amino acids. Germline V gene sequence: CDR1 MNHEY, CDR2 SVGEGT. The ends were cut back, 2 bases at V and 5 bases at J, with 9 bases in the middle.

V is TRBV27 and J is TRBJ2-5; TRBD2 aligns across 9 bases. This CDR3 spans 13 amino acids. The germline CDR1 and CDR2 sequences are MNHEY and SMNVEV (reference sequence). V was clipped by 5 bases and J by 9 bases; unmatched bases: 7. CDR3 protein: CASSPYRGGAQYF. CDR3 sequence (DNA): TGTGCCAGCAGTCCCTATCGCGGGGGGGCCCAGTACTTC.

V usage is TRBV18 and J usage is TRBJ2-7; 8 bases line up with TRBD1. Germline lookup yields CDR1 KGHSH and CDR2 LQKENI. The CDR3 contains 14 residues. Trimming at V came to 2 bases and at J to 3 bases, leaving 3 bases not matched to a gene. The CDR3 here is CASSPGQGHYEQYF. CDR3 nucleotide sequence: TGTGCCAGCTCACCAGGACAGGGTCACTACGAGCAGTACTTC.

The chain carries TRBV7-2 and TRBJ2-7, with TRBD2 matching over 8 bases. The length of the CDR3 is 15 residues. From germline, CDR1 is SGHTA and CDR2 FQGNSA. V lost 5 bases and J lost 1; bases outside the gene matches: 7. The DNA for the CDR3 is TGTGCCAGCAGCCTTTTAGCGGGGATATCCTACGAGCAGTACTTC. Its protein product is CASSLLAGISYEQYF.

The rearrangement uses TRBV29-1 and TRBJ2-2, with a tentative D call TRBD1 (5 bases). The CDR3 is 13 residues long. Germline assignment: CDR1 SQVTM and CDR2 ANQGSEA. Trimming left V 4 bases short and J 1 base short, with 7 bases between. CDR3 DNA sequence: TGCAGCGTTGCAACAGGGAACACCGGGGAGCTGTTTTTT. This gives the protein CSVATGNTGELFF.

This clone was picked up a small number of times. The chain recombines TRBV4-3 with TRBJ1-1, with 7 bases fitting TRBD1. The ends lost 0 bases at V and 5 bases at J; junction bases unmatched: 6. The CDR3 runs 15 residues. Germline CDR1 LGHNA, CDR2 YSLEER. CDR3 in DNA: TGCGCCAGCAGCCAAGATGCAGGGGGTGATACTGAAGCTTTCTTT. Amino acid sequence: CASSQDAGGDTEAFF.

This clone showed up just a few times. The J gene is TRBJ2-3, the V gene TRBV29-1; D uncertain. Germline V lookup: CDR1 SQVTM, CDR2 ANQGSEA. This CDR3 spans 11 amino acids. V shed 3 bases and J shed 3 bases, with 4 bases lying between them. DNA of the CDR3: TGCAGCGTTGAGAGGACAGATACGCAGTATTTT. Protein sequence: CSVERTDTQYF.